These 10 T cell receptor beta chains share one sample of origin, sequenced in a study of early stage breast cancer tumors. The data were produced by immunoSEQ multiplex PCR, yet TCRdb's version contains in-frame clones alone and is incomplete. The table lists about 72,000 clones, around 85% of them singletons. The sample taken for sequencing was blood. These receptors all stem from a person aged 55 to 69 with breast cancer.

V and J are TRBV25-1 and TRBJ2-1, with TRBD1 identical over 8 bases. The CDR3 is 15 amino acids. Germline CDR1 MGHDK, CDR2 SYGVNS. Unmatched junction bases numbered 6, after V lost 1 base and J lost 7 bases. The CDR3 protein is CASSESRTGRNEQFF. CDR3 nucleotides: TGTGCCAGCAGTGAATCTAGGACAGGGAGGAATGAGCAGTTCTTC.

The chain uses TRBV30 and TRBJ1-1, with unresolved D. Trimming took 6 bases from V and 0 from J, leaving 17 bases between them. The CDR3 consists of 15 residues. In germline, CDR1 is GTSNPN, CDR2 SVGIG (reference sequence). The CDR3 loop is CACFGGVPMNTEAFF. The DNA of the CDR3 is TGTGCCTGTTTTGGTGGGGTCCCGATGAACACTGAAGCTTTCTTT.

This clone was counted a few times. This chain joins TRBV2 and TRBJ1-5; possible D gene TRBD1, 6 bases. CDR3 length: 15 residues. Looked up from germline, CDR1 is SNHLY and CDR2 is FYNNEI. The V gene lost 4 bases and the J gene lost 2 bases, with 12 bases spanning the gap. CDR3 nucleotide sequence: TGTGCCAGCAGTGGACAGGCTTTGGGCAATCAGCCCCAGCATTTT. Encoded protein: CASSGQALGNQPQHF.

J is TRBJ1-1 and V is TRBV15, with D hard to call. Deletions cut 3 bases from V and 1 base from J, with 6 bases between. Germline-derived CDR1 and CDR2 are LNHNV and YYDKDF (reference sequence). The CDR3 contains 13 residues. The CDR3 coding sequence is TGTGCCACCAGCAGGCAAGGGAACACTGAAGCTTTCTTT. It encodes CATSRQGNTEAFF.

This clone appeared a single time. DNA of the CDR3: TGCGCCAGCAGCTCCGGAGGGCTAGCGGGCACAGATACGCAGTATTTT. Encoded protein: CASSSGGLAGTDTQYF. The chain has TRBV5-1 and TRBJ2-3; TRBD2 agrees at 7 bases. CDR1 SGHRS and CDR2 YFSETQ come from the germline V gene. This CDR3 region has 16 residues. Trimming cost V 3 bases and J 1 base; bases outside gene matches: 8.

This sequence joins TRBV18 and TRBJ1-6; D gene uncertain. In germline, CDR1 is KGHSH, CDR2 LQKENI. V lost 2 bases to trimming and J lost 7 bases, with 18 bases between them. CDR3 length equals 17 residues. Here the CDR3 reads CASSPDPSGVQNSPLHF. For the CDR3, the DNA is TGTGCCAGCTCACCAGACCCTTCCGGGGTCCAAAATTCACCCCTCCACTTT.

The chain couples TRBV6-5 to TRBJ1-5; D is unresolved. Germline V CDR1 and CDR2: MNHEY, SVGAGI. V was clipped by 8 bases and J by 1 base, with 9 bases between them. The CDR3 runs to 13 residues. CDR3 loop: CASQERSNQPQHF. DNA of the CDR3: TGTGCCAGCCAGGAGAGGAGCAATCAGCCCCAGCATTTT.

This clone was observed once. This sequence joins TRBV6-1 and TRBJ1-1; D remains unclear. Trimming cost V 4 bases and J 6 bases, with 15 bases left between them. The germline V gene encodes CDR1 MNHNS and CDR2 SASEGT. The CDR3 totals 14 residues. The CDR3 DNA sequence: TGTGCCAGCAGTGTGTTCTCCGCGGCACCTGAAGCTTTCTTT. Its protein product is CASSVFSAAPEAFF.

There are a few counts of this clone. This chain joins TRBV18 and TRBJ1-2; D is unresolved. The CDR3 has 17 amino acids. With 2 bases removed from V and 5 bases from J, the gap between germline ends came to 21 bases. Germline-derived CDR1 and CDR2 are KGHSH and LQKENI. The CDR3 protein is CASSPTPKPQGEYGYTF. CDR3 in DNA: TGTGCCAGCTCACCAACCCCGAAACCCCAAGGCGAATATGGCTACACCTTC.

J is TRBJ2-4 and V is TRBV18; D may be TRBD2 (6 bases). Germline CDR1 and CDR2: KGHSH and LQKENI. There are 15 residues in the CDR3. Trimming took off 3 bases at V and 1 base at J, with 10 bases between the two ends. The CDR3 protein is CASSPPGGAKNIQYF. The CDR3 DNA is TGTGCCAGCTCACCCCCTGGGGGGGCCAAAAACATTCAGTACTTC.